This T cell receptor (beta chain) was recorded in a study of cytomegalovirus exposure and HLA in healthy donors. Study at large: Earlier results showed 90 million to 120 million unique TCR beta sequences derived from roughly 180 million T cells. Overall study results and limits: In a later analysis, CMV-associated beta chains were mostly HLA-associated, it appeared. Later examination showed HLA-associated TCR beta chains had greater clonal expansion than equally common others.

The CDR3 runs to 14 residues. The germline gives CDR1 KGHSH, CDR2 LQKENI. Trimming removed 1 base at V and 14 bases at J, with 17 bases between. In regard to this clone: Its target is not known.

Amplification used 60 Vbeta primers and 13 Jbeta primers. Here immunoSEQ multiplex PCR was the method, and the copy in TCRdb shows in-frame clones only, minus some. The sample includes approximately 170,000 clones, 80% of them seen just once. This TCR came from a woman aged 50 to 60 in good health and CMV-seropositive. Source material: PBMCs. The chain recombines TRBV18 with TRBJ1-4; D gene unclear. The CDR3 loop is CASSPLPDWRTLFF. Here the CDR3 DNA reads TGTGCCAGCTCACCACTACCGGACTGGAGGACCCTGTTTTTT.